This TCR beta chain originates from a study of blood T cells in healthy people across ages. The use of a sample-barcoded 5' primer and a J-beta primer mix characterized a second PCR of about 6 to 11 cycles. One entry per CDR3 protein, called by TCRdb with MiXCR from the 5' RACE reads. The top ten clones hold approximately 0.71% of a sample with 800,000 to 1,300,000 distinct CDR3 sequences, 20% to 25% of them seen once. Germline CDR1 is SGHRS and CDR2 is YFSETQ. The CDR3 runs 15 residues. This same sample was also taken into another study, of T cells of mothers and their children.

Sample: blood. The rearrangement links TRBV5-1 to TRBJ2-5; 8 nucleotides line up with TRBD1. Near its end, the DNA agrees better with TRBJ2-7, so the J call may be wrong. This sequence was found in a girl aged 2-15 years in good health. The CDR3 sequence is CASSLAARGLDEQYF. The CDR3 bases are TGCGCCAGCAGCTTGGCCGCCAGGGGGCTGGACGAGCAGTACTTC.